This TCR beta chain was recovered during a study of control samples from healthy donors and cancer patients. Trimming removed 2 bases at V and 8 bases at J, with 15 bases between. The CDR3 consists of 14 residues. CDR1 and CDR2 from the germline V gene are SGHTA and FQGNSA. This table comes from immunoSEQ multiplex PCR, and its TCRdb copy is limited to in-frame clones, with some not included. Among tens of thousands of clones, 91% were seen once, and the ten largest hold under 20%. The chain combines TRBV7-2 with TRBJ1-2; D unclear. This clonotype was sampled from a man aged 50 to 60 in good health. The specimen was blood. DNA for the CDR3: TGTGCCAGCAGCTTAAATCAGGTCTCGGTAGGCTACACCTTC. It codes for CASSLNQVSVGYTF. Supplemented by reference TRBV7-2 and TRBJ1-2, the full variable domain reads GAGVSQSPSNKVTEKGKDVELRCDPISGHTALYWYRQSLGQGLEFLIYFQGNSAPDKSGLPSDRFSAERTGGSVSTLTIQRTQQEDSAVYLCASSLNQVSVGYTFGSGTRLTVV.